Listed here are 11 T cell receptor beta chains from one sample, sequenced in a study of neoadjuvant nivolumab and ipilimumab in lung cancer. Assay: immunoSEQ multiplex PCR; the TCRdb copy retains only in-frame clones and omits some. The repertoire holds fewer than 40,000 clones, with about 92% as singletons. Source: peripheral blood, taken after neoadjuvant nivolumab, alone or with ipilimumab, at or shortly before surgery. Every receptor here comes from an adult with non-small cell lung cancer.

The chain employs TRBV2 and TRBJ2-7; the D gene could be TRBD1 or TRBD2 (6 bases each). Germline loops: CDR1 SNHLY, CDR2 FYNNEI. This CDR3 is 16 amino acids long. Deletions cut 6 bases from V and 2 bases from J, with 20 bases between. Here the CDR3 reads CASRSPTGANAYEQYF. Written as DNA, the CDR3 is TGTGCCAGCAGATCCCCCACGGGGGCGAACGCCTACGAGCAGTACTTC.

The chain links TRBV6-5 to TRBJ2-7; the D gene is possibly TRBD1 (5 bases). Trimming shortened V by 2 bases and J by 7 bases, and 18 bases separated the two germline ends. The germline V gene encodes CDR1 MNHEY and CDR2 SVGAGI. The CDR3 is made up of 15 amino acids. The CDR3 DNA follows: TGTGCCAGCAGTTACGAAGGGGCATGGGGAAGGGAGCAGTACTTC. Protein product: CASSYEGAWGREQYF.

The chain joins TRBV10-3 to TRBJ2-3; D assignment may be TRBD1 or TRBD2 (5 bases each). This CDR3 is built from 13 residues. V shed 6 bases and J shed 2 bases, with 9 bases lying between them. Per germline, CDR1 ENHRY and CDR2 SYGVKD. The CDR3, as DNA: TGTGCCATCAGCCCGGGGCACACAGATACGCAGTATTTT. It yields the protein CAISPGHTDTQYF.

The rearrangement links TRBV7-6 to TRBJ1-5; D may be TRBD1 (5 bases). This CDR3 contains 16 residues. V lost 5 bases and J 0 bases, leaving 14 bases between the germline ends. The germline V gene has CDR1 SGHVS and CDR2 FNYEAQ. DNA of the CDR3: TGTGCCAGCAGCCCAGGGACCAGCTATAGCAATCAGCCCCAGCATTTT. Translated, it gives CASSPGTSYSNQPQHF.

This sequence joins TRBV18 and TRBJ2-2, with TRBD2 identical over 7 bases. V shed 5 bases, J shed 4 bases, and the junction held 13 bases outside the gene matches. CDR1 is KGHSH, CDR2 LQKENI, per germline. The CDR3 sequence is 17 residues long. The CDR3 nucleotides read TGTGCCAGCTCAGGGCTCGGGCTAGCGGTTCCCACCGGGGAGCTGTTTTTT. It encodes CASSGLGLAVPTGELFF. Using reference TRBV18 and TRBJ2-2 for the parts outside the CDR3, the full variable domain is NAGVMQNPRHLVRRRGQEARLRCSPMKGHSHVYWYRQLPEEGLKFMVYLQKENIIDESGMPKERFSAEFPKEGPSILRIQQVVRGDSAAYFCASSGLGLAVPTGELFFGEGSRLTVL.

This chain joins TRBV11-3 and TRBJ2-5, with D uncertain. The CDR3 spans 13 residues. Germline-derived CDR1 and CDR2 are SGHNT and YENEEA. Trimming cost V 2 bases and J 2 bases, with 6 bases left between them. This CDR3 is CASSLNYQETQYF. The CDR3 DNA reads as TGTGCCAGCAGCTTAAATTATCAAGAGACCCAGTACTTC.

CDR3 bases: TGTGCCAGCAGCCCGGGGGGGAGGCAATGGAACTATGGCTACACCTTC. It yields the protein CASSPGGRQWNYGYTF. The rearrangement links TRBV28 to TRBJ1-2; D might be TRBD1 (5 bases). V gave up 6 bases and J gave up 2 bases, with 19 bases separating them. CDR1 MDHEN and CDR2 SYDVKM come from the germline V gene. The CDR3 is 16 residues long.

CDR3 region: CASSGVRADTGELFF. For the CDR3, the DNA is TGTGCCAGCTCGGGGGTCAGGGCGGACACCGGGGAGCTGTTTTTT. The chain combines TRBV2 with TRBJ2-2; a weak D match, TRBD2 (6 bases). In germline, CDR1 is SNHLY, CDR2 FYNNEI. CDR3 size: 15 residues. Trimming stripped 8 bases from V and 3 bases from J, with 16 bases between.

This clone was detected once. The chain links TRBV5-4 to TRBJ1-1; 9 nucleotides line up with TRBD1. The CDR3 is made up of 15 amino acids. The germline gives CDR1 SGHNT, CDR2 YYREEE (reference sequence). Trimming cost V 2 bases and J 4 bases; bases outside gene matches: 6. In DNA form, the CDR3 reads TGTGCCAGCAGCTTCCGGACAGGGGTACGCACTGAAGCTTTCTTT. Amino acids: CASSFRTGVRTEAFF. The full variable domain, its missing parts supplied by reference TRBV5-4 and TRBJ1-1, is ETGVTQSPTHLIKTRGQQVTLRCSSQSGHNTVSWYQQALGQGPQFIFQYYREEENGRGNFPPRFSGLQFPNYSSELNVNALELDDSALYLCASSFRTGVRTEAFFGQGTRLTVV.

The chain has TRBV6-5 and TRBJ2-2; no clear D gene. The CDR3 loop spans 13 amino acids. V was clipped by 2 bases and J by 0 bases, with 1 base between them. Looked up from germline, CDR1 is MNHEY and CDR2 is SVGAGI. The CDR3 loop reads CASSYPNTGELFF. The CDR3 DNA sequence: TGTGCCAGCAGTTACCCGAACACCGGGGAGCTGTTTTTT.

This chain uses TRBV9 with TRBJ1-5, with unresolved D. V dropped 0 bases and J dropped 7 bases, with 8 bases sitting between them. Germline CDR1 and CDR2: SGDLS and YYNGEE. The CDR3 spans 13 residues. The chain's CDR3 is CASSVEGKQPQHF. The CDR3 DNA sequence: TGTGCCAGCAGCGTAGAGGGAAAGCAGCCCCAGCATTTT. The variable domain in full, completed from reference TRBV9 and TRBJ1-5, reads DSGVTQTPKHLITATGQRVTLRCSPRSGDLSVYWYQQSLDQGLQFLIQYYNGEERAKGNILERFSAQQFPDLHSELNLSSLELGDSALYFCASSVEGKQPQHFGDGTRLSIL.